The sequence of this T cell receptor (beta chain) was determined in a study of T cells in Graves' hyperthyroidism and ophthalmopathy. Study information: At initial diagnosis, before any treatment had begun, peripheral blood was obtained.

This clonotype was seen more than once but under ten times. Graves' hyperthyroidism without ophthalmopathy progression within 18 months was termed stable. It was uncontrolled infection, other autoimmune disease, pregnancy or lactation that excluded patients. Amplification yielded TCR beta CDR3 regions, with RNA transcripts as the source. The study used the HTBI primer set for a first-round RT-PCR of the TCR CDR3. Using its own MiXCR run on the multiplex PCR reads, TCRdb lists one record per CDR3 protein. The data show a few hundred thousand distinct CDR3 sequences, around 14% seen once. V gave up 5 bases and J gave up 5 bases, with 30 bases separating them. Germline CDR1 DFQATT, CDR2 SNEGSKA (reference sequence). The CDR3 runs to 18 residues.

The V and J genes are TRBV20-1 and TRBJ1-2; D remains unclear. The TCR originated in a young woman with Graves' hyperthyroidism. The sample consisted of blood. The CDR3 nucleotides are TGCAGTGCTCTCCAAAATAGGGCTTTAATCCTCCGACGGTATGGCTACACCTTC. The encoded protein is CSALQNRALILRRYGYTF.